One and the same sample provided the 28 T cell receptor beta chains below, sequenced in a study of CD8 T cells in ankylosing spondylitis. Overall study results and limits: A TCR beta motif made of eight highly homologous variants seemed typical of ankylosing spondylitis blood.

These receptors lack a known antigen. Each CDR3 protein is one row after TCRdb ran MiXCR on the 5' RACE reads. The repertoire holds some 330,000 distinct CDR3 sequences, with roughly 8% as singletons. Sample: blood, either unsorted or a sorted T cell fraction (not recorded which). The receptors derive from a male donor with ankylosing spondylitis.

The rearrangement uses TRBV25-1 and TRBJ2-7, with TRBD1 matching over 8 bases. From germline, CDR1 is MGHDK and CDR2 SYGVNS. After removal of 8 bases from V and 3 bases from J, the junction contained 6 bases not matched to a gene. The CDR3 is 13 residues long. CDR3 bases: TGTGCCAGCTTAGACAGGGGAAACTACGAGCAGTACTTC. This encodes CASLDRGNYEQYF.

This clonotype showed up just a few times. The V and J genes are TRBV12-3 or TRBV12-4 and TRBJ1-1; perhaps TRBD1 as D (6 bases). Deletions cut 4 bases from V and 2 bases from J, with 23 bases between. The CDR3 extends over 18 amino acids. The CDR3 sequence is CASSSGPGQRGGNTEAFF. The CDR3 region has the DNA TGTGCCAGCAGTTCAGGCCCCGGGCAGCGAGGGGGTAACACTGAAGCTTTCTTT.

CDR3: CASSLWDMYTGELFF. For the CDR3, the DNA is TGCGCCAGCAGCCTCTGGGACATGTACACCGGGGAGCTGTTTTTT. The gene calls are TRBV5-1 and TRBJ2-2, with D perhaps TRBD1 (6 bases). V was pared by 4 bases and J by 3 bases, with 13 bases between. This CDR3 region has 15 residues. The germline V gene encodes CDR1 SGHRS and CDR2 YFSETQ. Full variable domain (remainder filled in from reference TRBV5-1 and TRBJ2-2): KAGVTQTPRYLIKTRGQQVTLSCSPISGHRSVSWYQQTPGQGLQFLFEYFSETQRNKGNFPGRFSGRQFSNSRSEMNVSTLELGDSALYLCASSLWDMYTGELFFGEGSRLTVL.

V gene TRBV6-5 combines with J gene TRBJ2-5; D gene uncertain. Between the trimmed V and J ends, which lost 8 bases and 5 bases, there was a span of 9 bases. CDR1 MNHEY and CDR2 SVGAGI come from the germline V gene. The CDR3 extends over 11 amino acids. The CDR3 bases are TGTGCCAGCGGGCGCATGGAGACCCAGTACTTC. This codes for CASGRMETQYF.

This clonotype occurred a few times. J is TRBJ1-2 and V is TRBV7-2, with D possibly being TRBD1 (5 bases). The CDR3 loop spans 13 amino acids. Germline CDR1 reads SGHTA; CDR2 reads FQGNSA. V shed 4 bases and J shed 7 bases, with 13 bases lying between them. CDR3 amino acids: CASSSPNGGGYTF. The CDR3, as DNA: TGTGCCAGCAGCTCGCCCAACGGGGGTGGCTACACCTTC.

The rearrangement links TRBV5-1 to TRBJ2-5, with D possibly called TRBD1 or TRBD2 (5 bases each). The germline V and J ends were trimmed by 4 bases and 4 bases, with 17 bases remaining between them. CDR3 size: 15 residues. Germline-derived CDR1 and CDR2 are SGHRS and YFSETQ. The chain's CDR3 is CASSHRDLGRETQYF. The DNA for the CDR3 is TGCGCCAGCAGCCACCGGGACCTAGGGAGAGAGACCCAGTACTTC. Filled out from reference TRBV5-1 and TRBJ2-5, the complete variable domain reads KAGVTQTPRYLIKTRGQQVTLSCSPISGHRSVSWYQQTPGQGLQFLFEYFSETQRNKGNFPGRFSGRQFSNSRSEMNVSTLELGDSALYLCASSHRDLGRETQYFGPGTRLLVL.

The J gene is TRBJ2-1, the V gene TRBV27; D may be TRBD1 (5 bases). Germline values: CDR1 MNHEY, CDR2 SMNVEV (reference sequence). V gave up 7 bases and J gave up 7 bases, with 8 bases separating them. The CDR3 runs to 11 residues. CDR3 sequence (DNA): TGTGCCAGCAACCAGGGAAATGAGCAGTTCTTC. Its protein is CASNQGNEQFF.

This clonotype was counted only a few times. The rearrangement links TRBV30 to TRBJ1-1, with 9 bases lining up with TRBD1. CDR3 length: 16 amino acids. The germline V gene has CDR1 GTSNPN and CDR2 SVGIG (reference sequence). V gave up 0 bases and J gave up 0 bases; unmatched junction bases: 5. CDR3 amino acids: CAWSVYRGRVNTEAFF. The DNA of the CDR3 is TGTGCCTGGAGTGTTTACAGGGGGCGAGTGAACACTGAAGCTTTCTTT.

This clonotype came up a few times. The rearrangement uses TRBV29-1 and TRBJ2-1; D gene uncertain. V dropped 4 bases and J dropped 3 bases, with 10 bases sitting between them. This CDR3 has 13 residues. The germline V gene has CDR1 SQVTM and CDR2 ANQGSEA. CDR3 sequence (DNA): TGCAGCGTTGCCCCCCAGATCTACAATGAGCAGTTCTTC. As protein: CSVAPQIYNEQFF.

This rearrangement joins TRBV10-3 to TRBJ2-7; tentatively, D is TRBD2 (6 bases). The CDR3 loop spans 14 amino acids. V lost 2 bases and J 2 bases, leaving 10 bases between the germline ends. Germline CDR1 reads ENHRY; CDR2 reads SYGVKD. As DNA, the CDR3 is TGTGCCATCAGTGAGGCGGAGCGGGCCTACGAGCAGTACTTC. Translation: CAISEAERAYEQYF.

V is TRBV20-1 and J is TRBJ1-2; D is unresolved. The CDR3 covers 15 residues. In germline, CDR1 is DFQATT, CDR2 SNEGSKA (reference sequence). Trimming left V 0 bases short and J 4 bases short, with 15 bases between. The chain's CDR3 is CSARDSAAPSYGYTF. Here the CDR3 DNA reads TGCAGTGCTAGAGATTCTGCAGCCCCATCCTATGGCTACACCTTC.

This clonotype was counted a few times. The V call is TRBV18, the J call TRBJ2-2; possibly TRBD2 for D (5 bases). The germline V gene encodes CDR1 KGHSH and CDR2 LQKENI. Trimming shortened V by 3 bases and J by 1 base, and 9 bases separated the two germline ends. This CDR3 spans 15 amino acids. CDR3 sequence (DNA): TGTGCCAGCTCACCTATAGGACTGAACACCGGGGAGCTGTTTTTT. It is translated as CASSPIGLNTGELFF.

V usage is TRBV5-1 and J usage is TRBJ2-2; D is tentatively TRBD1 or TRBD2 (5 bases each). Trimming removed 4 bases at V and 6 bases at J, with 16 bases between. Germline V CDR1 and CDR2: SGHRS, YFSETQ. This CDR3 contains 15 residues. CDR3 bases: TGCGCCAGCAGCCAACAGGCCCATAGCGCCGGGGAGCTGTTTTTT. Translating gives CASSQQAHSAGELFF.

The chain couples TRBV5-1 to TRBJ1-2, with 9 bases identical to TRBD1. Per the germline V gene, CDR1 is SGHRS and CDR2 is YFSETQ. V dropped 4 bases and J dropped 3; count of bases not matched to a gene: 7. The CDR3 spans 15 residues. The CDR3 region is CASSGTGQEHYGYTF. Written as DNA, the CDR3 is TGCGCCAGCAGCGGGACAGGGCAAGAGCACTATGGCTACACCTTC.

The rearrangement links TRBV20-1 to TRBJ2-1; the match to TRBD2 covers 9 bases. The V and J ends lost 5 bases and 6 bases, in that order; junction bases with no gene match: 11. Germline V gene sequence: CDR1 DFQATT, CDR2 SNEGSKA (reference sequence). CDR3 size: 15 residues. The CDR3 is CSAGSGTSLVNEQFF. In DNA, the CDR3 is TGCAGTGCTGGGTCCGGGACTAGCCTTGTCAATGAGCAGTTCTTC.

The chain joins TRBV19 to TRBJ1-5; D is perhaps TRBD1 (6 bases). This CDR3 region has 15 residues. The V gene's germline CDR1 is LNHDA and CDR2 SQIVND (reference sequence). V lost 3 bases and J 3 bases, leaving 12 bases between the germline ends. This CDR3 is CASSINRVNNQPQHF. CDR3 bases: TGTGCCAGTAGTATCAACAGGGTGAACAATCAGCCCCAGCATTTT. The variable domain in full, with the rest retrieved from reference TRBV19 and TRBJ1-5, is DGGITQSPKYLFRKEGQNVTLSCEQNLNHDAMYWYRQDPGQGLRLIYYSQIVNDFQKGDIAEGYSVSREKKESFPLTVTSAQKNPTAFYLCASSINRVNNQPQHFGDGTRLSIL.

The chain combines TRBV4-1 with TRBJ1-4; D remains ambiguous. Germline V gene data show CDR1 as MGHRA and CDR2 as YSYEKL. Trimming cost V 4 bases and J 8 bases, with 20 bases left between them. The CDR3 has 16 amino acids. CDR3 loop: CASSPRSSKGYEKLFF. The CDR3 DNA sequence: TGCGCCAGCAGCCCAAGGTCGTCTAAGGGATACGAAAAACTGTTTTTT.

This clonotype showed up just a few times. The chain couples TRBV4-2 to TRBJ1-1, with D unclear. Per germline, CDR1 LGHNA and CDR2 YNFKEQ. Trimming stripped 0 bases from V and 6 bases from J, with 11 bases between. CDR3 length: 14 amino acids. The CDR3 bases are TGTGCCAGCAGCCAAGAAAGGTGGGGATCTGAAGCTTTCTTT. Residues: CASSQERWGSEAFF.

J is TRBJ1-2 and V is TRBV29-1; tentative D call: TRBD1 (5 bases). This CDR3 is built from 12 residues. Per germline, CDR1 SQVTM and CDR2 ANQGSEA. Trimming cost V 4 bases and J 7 bases, with 13 bases left between them. The CDR3 is CSVGGFQGGYTF. The CDR3 DNA reads as TGCAGCGTTGGGGGGTTCCAGGGTGGCTACACCTTC.

This clonotype was seen a few times. The chain couples TRBV27 to TRBJ1-6; D is unclear. Per germline, CDR1 MNHEY and CDR2 SMNVEV (reference sequence). This CDR3 region has 15 residues. Deletions cut 7 bases from V and 6 bases from J, with 16 bases between. DNA for the CDR3: TGTGCCAGCAAGGCCGGACGTCGTTCTAATTCACCCCTCCACTTT. This codes for CASKAGRRSNSPLHF.

This clonotype was seen repeatedly, ten times or more. This sequence joins TRBV10-3 and TRBJ2-1; 7 positions match TRBD2. J was trimmed by 7 bases and V by 0 bases; bases with no gene match: 0. Germline loops: CDR1 ENHRY, CDR2 SYGVKD. The CDR3 consists of 13 residues. The CDR3 DNA follows: TGTGCCATCAGTGAGTCGCGGGGGAATGAGCAGTTCTTC. This gives the protein CAISESRGNEQFF.

The V call is TRBV7-2, the J call TRBJ2-3, with 11 bases fitting TRBD2. The CDR3 has 16 amino acids. V lost 8 bases, J lost 2 bases, and 9 bases stayed unmatched. Germline V lookup: CDR1 SGHTA, CDR2 FQGNSA. This CDR3 reads CASRWASGRNTDTQYF. DNA of the CDR3: TGTGCCAGCCGTTGGGCTAGCGGGAGGAACACAGATACGCAGTATTTT. The full variable domain, rest sourced from reference TRBV7-2 and TRBJ2-3, is GAGVSQSPSNKVTEKGKDVELRCDPISGHTALYWYRQSLGQGLEFLIYFQGNSAPDKSGLPSDRFSAERTGGSVSTLTIQRTQQEDSAVYLCASRWASGRNTDTQYFGPGTRLTVL.

In this sample, this clonotype turned up many times. The chain carries TRBV3-1 and TRBJ2-3; D is unclear. Germline assignment: CDR1 LGHDT and CDR2 YNNKEL (reference sequence). This CDR3 is 12 amino acids long. The ends were cut back, 1 base at V and 7 bases at J, with 6 bases in the middle. The CDR3 here is CASSQGSNTQYF. The CDR3 bases are TGTGCCAGCAGCCAAGGATCAAATACGCAGTATTTT.

The rearrangement links TRBV28 to TRBJ2-5, with D hard to call. The CDR3 contains 10 residues. The V gene's germline CDR1 is MDHEN and CDR2 SYDVKM. V lost 10 bases and J lost 5, with 8 bases in between. The CDR3 DNA is TGTGCCAATCCGAGGGAGACCCAGTACTTC. It encodes CANPRETQYF.

This clonotype was observed once. The V and J genes are TRBV7-9 and TRBJ1-5; 7 bases align to TRBD1. In germline, CDR1 is SEHNR, CDR2 FQNEAQ (reference sequence). The CDR3 extends over 15 amino acids. Trimming took 0 bases from V and 3 from J; bases not matched to a gene: 2. The chain's CDR3 is CASSLAGTDNQPQHF. Written as DNA, the CDR3 is TGTGCCAGCAGCTTAGCGGGGACAGACAATCAGCCCCAGCATTTT.

Ten or more counts support this clonotype. The rearrangement joins TRBV29-1 to TRBJ2-1; D is unclear. Germline CDR1 reads SQVTM; CDR2 reads ANQGSEA. Trimming pared 4 bases from V and 7 bases from J, leaving 14 bases between. This CDR3 region has 13 residues. The CDR3 coding sequence is TGCAGCGTTGCAAGTGATAGAATGAATGAGCAGTTCTTC. Amino acid sequence: CSVASDRMNEQFF.

Many counts were recorded for this clonotype. This chain links TRBV7-2 with TRBJ1-2; D is ambiguous. There are 13 residues in the CDR3. Germline CDR1 SGHTA, CDR2 FQGNSA. V was shortened by 5 bases and J by 4 bases, with 11 bases between the two germline ends. DNA for the CDR3: TGTGCCAGCAGCCCCCAAAGGGCCTATGGCTACACCTTC. Amino acid sequence: CASSPQRAYGYTF.

V usage is TRBV10-1 and J usage is TRBJ1-3; no clear D. CDR1 and CDR2 (germline): WNHNN, SYGVQD (reference sequence). This CDR3 is 11 amino acids long. V was shortened by 10 bases and J by 5 bases, with 9 bases between the two germline ends. The CDR3 sequence: CATRSRNTIYF. CDR3 nucleotides: TGCGCCACCCGGTCGCGAAACACCATATATTTT.